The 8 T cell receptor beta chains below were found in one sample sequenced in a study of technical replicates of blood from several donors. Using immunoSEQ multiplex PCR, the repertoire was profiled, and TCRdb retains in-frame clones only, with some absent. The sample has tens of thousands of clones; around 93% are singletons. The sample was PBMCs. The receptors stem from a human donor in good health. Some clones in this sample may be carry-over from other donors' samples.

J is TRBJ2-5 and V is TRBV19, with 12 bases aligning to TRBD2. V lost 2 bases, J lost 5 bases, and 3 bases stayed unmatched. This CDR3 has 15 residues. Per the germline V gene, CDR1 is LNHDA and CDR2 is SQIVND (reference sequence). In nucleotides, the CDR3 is TGTGCCAGTAGTATACTAGCGGGAGGGGGGGAGACCCAGTACTTC. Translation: CASSILAGGGETQYF.

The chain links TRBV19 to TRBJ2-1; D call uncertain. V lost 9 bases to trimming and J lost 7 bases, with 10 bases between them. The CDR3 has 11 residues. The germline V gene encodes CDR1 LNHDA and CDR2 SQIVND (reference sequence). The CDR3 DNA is TGTGCCAGCAACGGGTGGAATGAGCAGTTCTTC. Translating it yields CASNGWNEQFF.

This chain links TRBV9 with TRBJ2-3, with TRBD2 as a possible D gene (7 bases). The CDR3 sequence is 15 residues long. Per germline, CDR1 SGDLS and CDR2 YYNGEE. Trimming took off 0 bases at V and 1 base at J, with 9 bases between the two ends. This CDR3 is CASSVEGGRTDTQYF. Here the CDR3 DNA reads TGTGCCAGCAGCGTAGAGGGGGGGCGCACAGATACGCAGTATTTT.

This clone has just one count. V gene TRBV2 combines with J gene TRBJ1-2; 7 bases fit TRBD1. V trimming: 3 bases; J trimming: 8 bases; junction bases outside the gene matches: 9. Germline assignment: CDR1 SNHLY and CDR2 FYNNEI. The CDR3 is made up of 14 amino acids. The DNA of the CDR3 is TGTGCCAGCAGTGATGTTGGACAGGCGGAGGGCTACACCTTC. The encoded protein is CASSDVGQAEGYTF.

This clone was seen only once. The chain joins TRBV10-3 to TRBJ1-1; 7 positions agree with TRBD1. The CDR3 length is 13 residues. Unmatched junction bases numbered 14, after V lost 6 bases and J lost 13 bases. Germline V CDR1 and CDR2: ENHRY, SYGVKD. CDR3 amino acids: CAISPDREGRHFF. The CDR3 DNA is TGTGCCATCAGCCCTGACAGGGAAGGGCGGCATTTCTTT.

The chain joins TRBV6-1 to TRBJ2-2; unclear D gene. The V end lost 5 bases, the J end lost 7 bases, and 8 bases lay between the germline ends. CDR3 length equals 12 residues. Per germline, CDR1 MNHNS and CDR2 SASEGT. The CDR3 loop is CASSPGVGELFF. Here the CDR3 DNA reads TGTGCCAGCAGTCCCGGTGTCGGGGAGCTGTTTTTT.

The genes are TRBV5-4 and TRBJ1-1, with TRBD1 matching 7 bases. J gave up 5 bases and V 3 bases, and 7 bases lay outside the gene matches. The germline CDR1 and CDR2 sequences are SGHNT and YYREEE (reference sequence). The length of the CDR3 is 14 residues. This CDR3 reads CASSSKDRDTEAFF. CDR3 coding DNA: TGTGCCAGCAGCTCGAAAGACAGGGATACTGAAGCTTTCTTT.

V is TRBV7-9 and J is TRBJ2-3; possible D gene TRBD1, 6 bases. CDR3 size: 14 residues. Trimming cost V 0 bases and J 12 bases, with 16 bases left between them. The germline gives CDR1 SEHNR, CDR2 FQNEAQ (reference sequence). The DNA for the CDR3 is TGTGCCAGCAGCTTAGCATCACAGGGCCACAATCAGTATTTT. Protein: CASSLASQGHNQYF.